This paragraph reports one TCR beta chain. What this receptor recognizes is not known. Base qualities are not provided; no much larger clone lies one nucleotide away. This entry is derived from a study of cytomegalovirus exposure and HLA in healthy donors (dated by TCRdb to 2016 to 2017). Regarding the research as a whole: An earlier analysis of fewer than 750 of the donors reported 250 to 350 Gb of sequence data and 100 million to 120 million unique TCR beta sequences obtained from 180 million or so T cells. The study aimed to test whether cataloging public T cell receptors could reveal signatures of past pathogen exposure. The study profiled the T cell repertoires of approximately 700 subjects by immunosequencing and related them to cytomegalovirus serostatus. A later analysis re-examined previously published TCR beta repertoires from 500 to 700 donors and added high-resolution HLA genotyping to investigate patterns of TCR occurrence. Both class I and class II loci were covered by HLA typing, at four-digit resolution. Along with the roughly 610-subject first cohort, a separate validation cohort of around 120 different subjects was used. Donor age, sex, ethnicity and CMV serostatus were collected together with the repertoire data. Genome-wide SNP genotypes for about 65% of the 666 donors were used in a later genetic analysis, which treated that subset as a discovery cohort. Across roughly 420 genotyped donors of the cohort, an average of roughly 200,000 unique TCR beta nucleotide sequences per donor were sequenced, and 15% to 20% of those sequences were non-productive. High-throughput TCR immunosequencing, statistical association of individual TCRs with disease status, and machine learning were combined to predict cytomegalovirus infection status. In an earlier analysis of roughly 600 of the donors, high-throughput TCR beta sequencing was used to judge whether each TCR beta V gene segment behaved as functional or pseudogenic. An early release covering roughly 600 HLA-typed donors comprised 250 to 350 gigabases of sequencing data and 65 million to 100 million unique TCR sequences. Of the roughly 400 genotyped donors, 65% to 90% were placed in the genetic ancestry cluster associated with self-reported Caucasian donors. Rather than drawing on any new phenotypic data, the later analysis identified candidate immune exposures from TCR beta sequences and the way those sequences occurred across donors. The number of donors typed differed by locus, with 629-630 for A, B, C, DRB1 and DQB1, approximately 500 for DQA1, 606 for DPA1, and approximately 470 for DPB1. All discovery cohort repertoires had been generated using a single sequencing platform. A handful of DR-DQ haplotypes were handled as single units for association and clustering because linkage in the cohort was strong.

In total, roughly 670 healthy bone marrow donors made up the cohort. All cohort members were sampled while nominally healthy, although unrecorded immune exposures were likely present. The donor was CMV seropositive and was included in the group of 289 seropositive cohort members. A peripheral blood sample was collected from each donor, and TCR beta sequencing was performed on peripheral blood mononuclear cells. The Qiagen DNeasy Blood Extraction Kit was used to extract genomic DNA from the blood cell samples. Libraries came from the immunoSEQ multiplex PCR assay. For the multiplex PCR, a mixture combining 60 forward primers for TCR Vbeta segments and 13 reverse primers for TCR Jbeta segments was used. A multiplex PCR assay on genomic DNA amplified the CDR3 region of rearranged TCR beta genes. The amplified TCR beta libraries were sequenced on the Illumina HiSeq System as 87-base-pair reads. The authors' analysis ran thus. In a later analysis, 70 million to 95 million unique TCR beta chains were counted across the 666 repertoires, and roughly 10 million of these chains were shared by at least two donors. A nearest-neighbor algorithm error-corrected the raw reads and collapsed the reads into unique sequences, merging closely related sequences to remove PCR and sequencing errors. CDR3 sequences were aligned to IMGT reference sequences to assign V, D and J gene segments. Each retained sequence needed at least a six-nucleotide match to both a V gene segment and a J gene segment. A rearrangement counted as productive if the CDR3 had no stop codons and remained in frame with V and J, and every other rearrangement counted as non-productive. Following IMGT convention, CDR3 was defined as the stretch from the second conserved V-encoded cysteine to the conserved J-encoded phenylalanine. In an earlier analysis of just under 600 of the donors, sequences lacking an unambiguous match to a single V gene segment were excluded. An earlier analysis of about 590 of the donors classified V segments as functional when productive rearrangements were above 56.7% and as segregating when the standard deviation between donors was above 5%. To diagnose cytomegalovirus status from the catalog of TCR beta chain sequences, a statistical classification framework was built. V and J gene assignment, in a later analysis, came from comparing TCR nucleotide sequences with IMGT/GENE-DB human TR gene sequences. A later analysis assigned CDR3 sequences and most-parsimonious VDJ recombination scenarios with the TCRdist pipeline. A later analysis defined each TCR beta chain by its CDR3 amino acid sequence plus V-gene family, and excluded reads lacking a unique V-gene family. As a way to deal with suspected cross-contamination and a sequencing artifact, a later analysis dropped roughly 600 nucleotide sequences that were highly shared and had low generation probability. In a later analysis, a clonal expansion index was calculated for each public chain from normalized within-repertoire ranks of inferred template counts. A later analysis computed generation probabilities with a VDJ recombination model fitted to out-of-frame rearrangements, and checked the results against IGoR. In a later analysis, hypergeometric tests were used to score TCR-TCR, TCR-HLA and TCR-CMV co-occurrence, with a repertoire-size bias correction applied to TCR pairs. In a later analysis, false discovery rates were estimated by permuting HLA or CMV assignments 20 times. In a later analysis, co-occurring TCRs were grouped using DBSCAN, and TCRdist sequence similarity was added for clustering within HLA-allele-positive subsets. For co-occurrence clustering, repertoires with fewer than 30,000 or more than 120,000 public chains were excluded, along with roughly 5 repertoires with anomalous nucleotide sharing. The table was pulled from immuneACCESS by TCRdb, which kept in-frame rearrangements only. Such tables lose some clones; where checked, under half of the loss comes from unresolved V genes, and the rest has no known cause. V and J calls and clone size are copied from that table; D and trimming were computed from the DNA. This sample has approximately 120,000 clones in its table, and 73% of those were observed once. The ten largest clones capture around 5% of the sample.

General study outcomes and caveats: A later analysis found that HLA-associated TCR beta chains were more clonally expanded and had lower generation probabilities than equally common non-associated chains. Because HLA typing was unavailable for some donors at each locus, only the typed subset was used in association tests. In an earlier analysis of under 600 of the donors, most TCR beta V segments were observed in productive rearrangements about 87% or about 30% of the time, broadly matching IMGT annotations. CMV serostatus was the only immune exposure information available for the cohort. The presence/absence analyses assumed that sequencing depth was roughly uniform across donors, and that assumption may not be true. The sequencing pipeline was judged likely to have produced a cluster of highly shared sequence variants as a technical artifact. Assigning TCR associations to individual alleles was difficult when HLA alleles, especially DR and DQ, strongly co-occurred. The cohort was sequenced for TCR beta chains only, and without alpha or paired-chain data the features that could be detected were limited. Because counts were too low, around 18 rarely observed V segments, including chromosome 9 orphons, were left out of the earlier analysis of some 640 of the donors. A later genetic analysis reported fewer N-insertions in productive TCRs among donors in an Asian-associated ancestry cluster than the approximately 670-donor mean. V-gene and J-gene trimming of TCR beta chains was associated with a missense DCLRE1C variant in a later genetic analysis, and the association was replicated in an independent cohort. A total of 150 to 200 TCR beta chains were listed by the study as associated with cytomegalovirus. According to the authors, the approach could potentially be generalized to other disease states and immunological phenotypes. A later analysis found that most CMV-associated TCR beta chains appeared HLA-restricted, with HLA associations seemingly driven largely by CMV exposure. A further reported finding was that TCR beta sequences accurately predicted the HLA-A and HLA-B alleles for most subjects in the first cohort. While some public TCRs were present in many individuals, most TCR sequences turned up only very rarely across donors. According to a later analysis, parvovirus B19, influenza, CMV and Epstein-Barr virus appeared linked to several top co-occurrence clusters. A few of the identified cytomegalovirus-associated TCR beta chains were confirmed in vitro to be specific for cytomegalovirus antigens. Linkage disequilibrium might explain the correlated functional status among segregating V segments, but an unknown experimental factor could not be ruled out. In a later analysis, TCR association rates were found to vary across HLA loci, with the most associated TCRs seen for DRB1 alleles and the fewest for HLA-C alleles. The classifier was reported to diagnose cytomegalovirus status with high specificity and sensitivity in both the original cohort and the validation cohort. In a later analysis, 16,951 TCR beta sequences were associated with specific HLA alleles at a false discovery rate of 0.05.

Sample: PBMCs. The TCR originated in a man aged 60 to 75 in good health and CMV-seropositive.

The DNA is TGTGCCAGCAGCAAAATTGGACAGAGAAATTCACCCCTCCACTTT. It translates as CASSKIGQRNSPLHF. This chain joins TRBV2 to TRBJ1-6, with a weak D call of TRBD1 (6 bases match). Trimming removed 6 bases from V and 7 bases from J, leaving 16 bases between the germline ends. The CDR3 has 15 amino acids, counting the end cysteine and phenylalanine. Only the CDR3 portion is preserved as DNA: 45 bases, with reading frame beginning at the first base. The germline V gene encodes CDR1 SNHLY and CDR2 FYNNEI.